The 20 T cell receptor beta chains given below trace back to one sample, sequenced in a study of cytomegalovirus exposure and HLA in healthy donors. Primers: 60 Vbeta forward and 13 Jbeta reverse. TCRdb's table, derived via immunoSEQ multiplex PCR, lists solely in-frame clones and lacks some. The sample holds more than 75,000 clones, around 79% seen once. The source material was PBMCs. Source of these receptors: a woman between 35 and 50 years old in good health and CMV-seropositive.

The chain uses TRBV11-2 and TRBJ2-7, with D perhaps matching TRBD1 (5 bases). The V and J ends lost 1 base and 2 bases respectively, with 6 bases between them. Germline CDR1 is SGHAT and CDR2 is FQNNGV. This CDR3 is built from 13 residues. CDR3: CASSLGTTYEQYF. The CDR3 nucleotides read TGTGCCAGCAGCTTAGGGACAACCTACGAGCAGTACTTC.

This CDR3 is CASSVGTGGGGDTQYF. CDR3 in DNA: TGTGCCAGCAGCGTTGGGACAGGGGGAGGTGGAGATACGCAGTATTTT. The V gene is TRBV2, the J gene TRBJ2-3; 11 bases agree with TRBD1. The CDR3 totals 16 residues. V gave up 6 bases and J gave up 5 bases; unmatched junction bases: 10. Germline V CDR1 and CDR2: SNHLY, FYNNEI.

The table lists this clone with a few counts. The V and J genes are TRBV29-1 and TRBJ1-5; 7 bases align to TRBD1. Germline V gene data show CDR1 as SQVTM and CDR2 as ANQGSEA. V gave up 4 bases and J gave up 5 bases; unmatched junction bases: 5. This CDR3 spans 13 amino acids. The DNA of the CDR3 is TGCAGCGTTGGGGGGACAGATTATCAGCCCCAGCATTTT. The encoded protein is CSVGGTDYQPQHF.

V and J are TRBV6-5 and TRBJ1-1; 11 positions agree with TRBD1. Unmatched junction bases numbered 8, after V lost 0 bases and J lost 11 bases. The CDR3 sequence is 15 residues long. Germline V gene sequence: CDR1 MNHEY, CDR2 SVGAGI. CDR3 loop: CASSYSGDRGMWAFF. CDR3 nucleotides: TGTGCCAGCAGTTACTCGGGGGACAGGGGGATGTGGGCTTTCTTT.

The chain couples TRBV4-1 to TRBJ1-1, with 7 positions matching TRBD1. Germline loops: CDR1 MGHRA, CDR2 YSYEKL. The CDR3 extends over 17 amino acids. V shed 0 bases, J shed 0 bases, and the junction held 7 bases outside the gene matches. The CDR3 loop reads CASSQDPVRGVNTEAFF. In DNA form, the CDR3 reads TGCGCCAGCAGCCAAGATCCTGTCAGGGGGGTGAACACTGAAGCTTTCTTT.

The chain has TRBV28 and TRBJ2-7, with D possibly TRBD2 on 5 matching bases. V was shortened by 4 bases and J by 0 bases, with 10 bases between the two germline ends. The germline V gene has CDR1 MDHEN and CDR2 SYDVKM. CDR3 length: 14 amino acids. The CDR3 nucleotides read TGTGCCAGCAGTTCTTCCGGGGTCTCCTACGAGCAGTACTTC. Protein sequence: CASSSSGVSYEQYF.

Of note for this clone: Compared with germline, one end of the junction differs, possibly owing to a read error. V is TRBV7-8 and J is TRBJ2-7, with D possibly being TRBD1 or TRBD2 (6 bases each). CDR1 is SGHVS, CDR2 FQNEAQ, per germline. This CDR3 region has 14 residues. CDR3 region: CASSLGGPSYEQYF. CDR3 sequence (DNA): TGTGCCAGCAGTTTAGGGGGGCCCTCCTACGAGCAGTACTTC.

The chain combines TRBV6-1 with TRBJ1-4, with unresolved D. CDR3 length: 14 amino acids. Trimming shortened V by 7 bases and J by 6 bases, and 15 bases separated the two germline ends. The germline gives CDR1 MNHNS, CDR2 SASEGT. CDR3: CASNHQVGDEKLFF. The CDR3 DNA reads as TGTGCCAGCAACCATCAGGTCGGGGATGAAAAACTGTTTTTT.

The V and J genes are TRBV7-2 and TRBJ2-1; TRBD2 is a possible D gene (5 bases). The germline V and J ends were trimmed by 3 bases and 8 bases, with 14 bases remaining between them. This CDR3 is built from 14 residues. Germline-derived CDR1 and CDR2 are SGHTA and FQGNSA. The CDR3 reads CASSFTIGGDEQFF. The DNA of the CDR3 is TGTGCCAGCAGCTTCACCATAGGAGGCGATGAGCAGTTCTTC. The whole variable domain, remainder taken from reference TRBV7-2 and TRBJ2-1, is GAGVSQSPSNKVTEKGKDVELRCDPISGHTALYWYRQSLGQGLEFLIYFQGNSAPDKSGLPSDRFSAERTGGSVSTLTIQRTQQEDSAVYLCASSFTIGGDEQFFGPGTRLTVL.

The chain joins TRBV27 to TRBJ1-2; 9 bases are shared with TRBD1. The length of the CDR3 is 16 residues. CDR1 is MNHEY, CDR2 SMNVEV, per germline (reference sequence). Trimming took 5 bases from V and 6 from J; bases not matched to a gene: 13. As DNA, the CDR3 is TGTGCCAGCAGTCCCCGGGACAGGGTGATCGGTGATGGCTACACCTTC. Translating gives CASSPRDRVIGDGYTF.

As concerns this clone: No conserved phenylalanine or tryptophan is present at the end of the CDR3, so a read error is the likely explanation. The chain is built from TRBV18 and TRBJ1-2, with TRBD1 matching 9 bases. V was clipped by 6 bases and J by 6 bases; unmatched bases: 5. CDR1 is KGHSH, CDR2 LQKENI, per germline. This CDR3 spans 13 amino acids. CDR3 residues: CASSQGQGNGYTV. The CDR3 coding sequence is TGTGCCAGCTCGCAAGGACAGGGGAATGGCTACACCGTC.

CDR3 sequence (DNA): TGTGCCAGTAGTATAGAAAACAGGGCCTACGAGCAGTACTTC. Protein: CASSIENRAYEQYF. This chain links TRBV19 with TRBJ2-7; TRBD1 might be the D (6 bases). The germline V gene has CDR1 LNHDA and CDR2 SQIVND (reference sequence). The CDR3 is 14 amino acids. The V end was cut by 0 bases, the J end by 2 bases, with 8 bases between.

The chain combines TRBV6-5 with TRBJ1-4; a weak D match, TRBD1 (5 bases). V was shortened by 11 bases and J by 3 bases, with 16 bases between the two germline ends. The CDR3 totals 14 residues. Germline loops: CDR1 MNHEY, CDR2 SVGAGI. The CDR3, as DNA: TGTGCCTCCCGCTCAGGGTTGGCTAATGAAAAACTGTTTTTT. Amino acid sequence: CASRSGLANEKLFF.

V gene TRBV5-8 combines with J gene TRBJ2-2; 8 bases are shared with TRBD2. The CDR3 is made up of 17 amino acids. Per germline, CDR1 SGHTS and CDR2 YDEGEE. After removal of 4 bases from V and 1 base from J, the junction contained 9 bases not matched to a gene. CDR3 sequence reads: CASSHTALAENTGELFF. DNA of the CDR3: TGTGCCAGCAGCCACACAGCACTAGCGGAGAACACCGGGGAGCTGTTTTTT.

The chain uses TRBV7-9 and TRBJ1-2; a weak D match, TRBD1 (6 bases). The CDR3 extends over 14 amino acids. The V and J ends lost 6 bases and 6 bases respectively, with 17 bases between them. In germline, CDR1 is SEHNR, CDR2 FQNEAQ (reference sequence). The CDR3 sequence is CASSLTREGDGYTF. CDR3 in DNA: TGTGCCAGCAGTCTTACGCGGGAGGGGGATGGCTACACCTTC.

CDR3: CAWNPRGAFYNEQFF. The CDR3 DNA reads TGTGCCTGGAACCCCAGGGGGGCCTTCTACAATGAGCAGTTCTTC. The chain couples TRBV30 to TRBJ2-1; the D gene is possibly TRBD1 (7 bases). Germline V CDR1 and CDR2: GTSNPN, SVGIG (reference sequence). The CDR3 runs 15 residues. V dropped 4 bases and J dropped 3 bases, with 16 bases sitting between them.

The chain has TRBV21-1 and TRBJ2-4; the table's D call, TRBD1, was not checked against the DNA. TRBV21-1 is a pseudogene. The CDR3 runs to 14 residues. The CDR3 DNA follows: TGTGCCAGCAGCAAACCAGGGGTCCTAAACATTCAGTACTTC. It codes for CASSKPGVLNIQYF.

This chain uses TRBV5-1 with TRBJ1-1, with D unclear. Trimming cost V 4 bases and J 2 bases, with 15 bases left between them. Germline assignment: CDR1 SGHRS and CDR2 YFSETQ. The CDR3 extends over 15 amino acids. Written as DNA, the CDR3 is TGCGCCAGCAGCGCTGGCCGGGGTGTAAACACTGAAGCTTTCTTT. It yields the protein CASSAGRGVNTEAFF.

The CDR3 spells CAWSRATGSEYF. The CDR3 region has the DNA TGTGCCTGGAGTAGGGCGACAGGGTCTGAATACTTC. The J gene is TRBJ2-5, the V gene TRBV30; 7 nucleotides agree with TRBD1. Germline lookup yields CDR1 GTSNPN and CDR2 SVGIG (reference sequence). This CDR3 comprises 12 residues. The V and J ends lost 2 bases and 14 bases, in that order; junction bases with no gene match: 11.

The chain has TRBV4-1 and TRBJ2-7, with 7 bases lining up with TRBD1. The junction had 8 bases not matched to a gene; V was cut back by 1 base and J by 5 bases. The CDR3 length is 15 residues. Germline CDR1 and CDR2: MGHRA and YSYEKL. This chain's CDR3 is CASSQVPNRGDEQYF. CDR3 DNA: TGCGCCAGCAGCCAAGTTCCGAACAGGGGCGACGAGCAGTACTTC.